This T cell receptor (beta chain) was recovered during a study of technical replicates of blood from a handful of donors. The germline gives CDR1 GTSNPN, CDR2 SVGIG (reference sequence). V lost 3 bases to trimming and J lost 2 bases, with 16 bases between them. The CDR3 runs to 15 residues. Libraries were prepared by immunoSEQ multiplex PCR; TCRdb keeps only in-frame clonotypes and omits some of them. The sample has around 83,000 clones, about 92% seen once. The origin of this receptor is a human donor in good health. Sequenced material: T cells isolated from PBMCs. The chain combines TRBV30 with TRBJ1-2, with D perhaps TRBD1 (5 bases). CDR3 amino acids: CAWRAQGLGNYGYTF. As DNA, the CDR3 is TGTGCCTGGAGGGCCCAGGGACTGGGAAACTATGGCTACACCTTC.